The 27 T cell receptor beta chains given below trace back to one sample, sequenced in a study of breast tumors, draining lymph nodes, adjacent tissues. A single record per CDR3 protein comes from TCRdb applying MiXCR to the multiplex PCR reads. Among about 130,000 distinct CDR3 sequences listed, 20% were seen once. Breast cancer patients provided tissue from their axillary draining lymph nodes. Sequenced sample: axillary lymph node tissue. The receptor source for this set is a female donor with breast cancer. Some clones in this sample may be carry-over from other donors' samples.

This clonotype was recorded many times. The rearrangement links TRBV3-1 to TRBJ2-5; 11 nucleotides agree with TRBD2. This CDR3 region has 17 residues. Germline CDR1 reads LGHDT; CDR2 reads YNNKEL (reference sequence). Losses at the gene ends were 1 base for V and 0 bases for J; bases not matched to a gene: 4. CDR3 in amino acids: CASSQALAGGNQETQYF. In DNA form, the CDR3 reads TGTGCCAGCAGCCAAGCCCTAGCGGGGGGAAACCAAGAGACCCAGTACTTC.

Points on this clonotype: A junction boundary mismatches the germline segment, possibly from a read error. The chain combines TRBV2 with TRBJ2-3, with 7 bases fitting TRBD1. The germline V gene encodes CDR1 SNHLY and CDR2 FYNNEI. The CDR3 extends over 15 amino acids. As DNA, the CDR3 is TGTGCCAGCGGGGACGGGACAGAAAGCACAGATGCGCAGTATTTT. Its protein is CASGDGTESTDAQYF.

The table lists this clonotype with a few counts. The chain combines TRBV6-1 with TRBJ1-4; D gene ambiguous. V lost 10 bases and J lost 0, with 15 bases in between. Germline V lookup: CDR1 MNHNS, CDR2 SASEGT. The CDR3 is 15 residues long. The CDR3 reads CATRSQRSTNEKLFF. DNA for the CDR3: TGTGCCACCAGAAGTCAGAGATCAACTAATGAAAAACTGTTTTTT.

As for this clonotype: A much larger clone differs from this one at a single base, so this may be a read error. This sequence joins TRBV6-4 and TRBJ2-1; D is undetermined. Germline V gives CDR1 MRHNA, CDR2 SNTAGT. This CDR3 has 13 amino acids. DNA for the CDR3: TGTGCCAGCAGTGGCGACACTTACAATGAGCGGTTCTTC. This sequence encodes CASSGDTYNERFF.

Notes on this clonotype: This sequence may be a read error, since a much larger clone differs from it by one base. The chain combines TRBV6-1 with TRBJ2-5; D not resolved. V dropped 7 bases and J dropped 4 bases, with 16 bases sitting between them. This CDR3 has 14 amino acids. Germline assignment: CDR1 MNHNS and CDR2 SASEGT. CDR3 in amino acids: CASTPMGTSETQYF. Written as DNA, the CDR3 is TGTGCCAGCACCCCCATGGGCACTTCAGAGACCCAGTACTTC.

Ten or more counts support this clonotype. V gene TRBV10-1 combines with J gene TRBJ2-3; D perhaps matches TRBD1 (7 bases). Germline CDR1 and CDR2: WNHNN and SYGVQD (reference sequence). Trimming took 3 bases from V and 0 from J, leaving 10 bases between them. CDR3 length: 15 amino acids. The CDR3 DNA reads TGCGCCAGCAGTGACAGGGGGGCTAGCACAGATACGCAGTATTTT. It yields the protein CASSDRGASTDTQYF.

This clonotype was observed many times. The chain combines TRBV28 with TRBJ1-2; a weak D match, TRBD1 (5 bases). V was clipped by 3 bases and J by 5 bases, with 10 bases between them. Germline loops: CDR1 MDHEN, CDR2 SYDVKM. This CDR3 comprises 13 residues. The CDR3 loop is CASSLEGWYGYTF. Written as DNA, the CDR3 is TGTGCCAGCAGTTTGGAGGGGTGGTATGGCTACACCTTC.

As to this clonotype: This may be a read error: a much more frequent sequence differs by one nucleotide. The chain employs TRBV6-6 and TRBJ2-5; 9 bases line up with TRBD2. This CDR3 has 15 residues. Germline values: CDR1 MNHNY, CDR2 SVGAGI (reference sequence). The CDR3 spells CASQEGGGGKEAQYF. The CDR3 nucleotides read TGTGCCAGCCAAGAGGGCGGGGGGGGGAAAGAGGCCCAGTACTTC.

This clonotype was found many times. The rearrangement links TRBV9 to TRBJ2-1; the match to TRBD2 covers 8 bases. The J segment lost 6 bases and the V segment lost 0 bases, leaving 14 bases of the junction unmatched. CDR1 and CDR2 from the germline V gene are SGDLS and YYNGEE. This CDR3 contains 18 residues. The CDR3 sequence: CASSVASDTGTSSNEQFF. The CDR3 nucleotides are TGTGCCAGCAGCGTAGCTTCGGATACCGGGACTAGTTCCAATGAGCAGTTCTTC.

This clonotype occurred many times. The chain joins TRBV3-1 to TRBJ1-3; no clear D gene. V lost 1 base, J lost 3 bases, and 1 base lay in between. CDR3 size: 12 residues. From germline, CDR1 is LGHDT and CDR2 YNNKEL (reference sequence). CDR3 amino acids: CASSQVGNTIYF. DNA of the CDR3: TGTGCCAGCAGCCAAGTTGGAAACACCATATATTTT.

This clonotype was detected ten times or more. V and J are TRBV24-1 and TRBJ1-2; maybe TRBD1 (5 bases). The CDR3 loop spans 15 amino acids. CDR1 KGHDR and CDR2 SFDVKD come from the germline V gene. Trimming left V 5 bases short and J 0 bases short, with 12 bases between. The CDR3: CATSGTGQANYGYTF. CDR3 bases: TGTGCCACCAGTGGTACAGGCCAGGCTAACTATGGCTACACCTTC.

There are a few counts of this clonotype. V is TRBV28 and J is TRBJ2-1; no definite D call. The germline CDR1 and CDR2 sequences are MDHEN and SYDVKM. This CDR3 spans 11 amino acids. V was trimmed by 6 bases and J by 7 bases, leaving 7 bases between them. The CDR3 DNA reads TGTGCCAGCAGCTATATGAATGAGCAGTTCTTC. The encoded protein is CASSYMNEQFF.

This clonotype was picked up a small number of times. The gene calls are TRBV24-1 and TRBJ2-4; a possible D gene is TRBD2 (5 bases). This CDR3 has 16 amino acids. V lost 3 bases to trimming and J lost 1 base, with 12 bases between them. CDR1 is KGHDR, CDR2 SFDVKD, per germline. In nucleotides, the CDR3 is TGTGCCACCAGTGATCTCTACCCGGGGGCCAAAAACATTCAGTACTTC. Translation: CATSDLYPGAKNIQYF.

The chain employs TRBV18 and TRBJ1-2; no definite D call. Germline loops: CDR1 KGHSH, CDR2 LQKENI. CDR3 size: 16 residues. V was clipped by 7 bases and J by 1 base, with 19 bases between them. This CDR3 reads CASLDIGARINYGYTF. CDR3 nucleotide sequence: TGTGCCAGCTTAGATATAGGCGCCCGAATTAACTATGGCTACACCTTC.

This clonotype was seen ten or more times. V usage is TRBV5-4 and J usage is TRBJ2-2; 7 bases are a match to TRBD1. The V gene's germline CDR1 is SGHNT and CDR2 YYREEE (reference sequence). The J segment lost 6 bases and the V segment lost 4 bases, leaving 3 bases of the junction unmatched. This CDR3 has 13 amino acids. Here the CDR3 reads CASSTRGSGELFF. DNA of the CDR3: TGTGCCAGCAGCACCAGGGGGTCCGGGGAGCTGTTTTTT.

Comment on this clonotype: The junction does not match germline at one end; this may be a read error. The chain carries TRBV27 and TRBJ1-4; the D gene is possibly TRBD1 (6 bases). The germline CDR1 and CDR2 sequences are MNHEY and SMNVEV (reference sequence). This CDR3 comprises 16 residues. For the CDR3, the DNA is TGTGCCAGCAGTTTATCGACCCGGGGGGCTAATGGAAAACTGTTTTTT. Translation: CASSLSTRGANGKLFF.

At least ten counts were recorded for this clonotype. The gene calls are TRBV30 and TRBJ2-5, with 11 positions matching TRBD2. Germline CDR1 is GTSNPN and CDR2 is SVGIG (reference sequence). V lost 6 bases and J lost 2; bases outside the gene matches: 5. The CDR3 loop spans 14 amino acids. For the CDR3, the DNA is TGTGCCTGTAGCGGGACTAGCGGTCAAGAGACCCAGTACTTC. Residues: CACSGTSGQETQYF.

The table lists this clonotype with a few counts. This chain uses TRBV5-6 with TRBJ2-1; D is ambiguous. This CDR3 is built from 12 residues. Germline V gene lookup returns CDR1 SGHDT and CDR2 YYEEEE. V was clipped by 4 bases and J by 7 bases, with 9 bases between them. The chain's CDR3 is CASSLTVNEQFF. DNA for the CDR3: TGTGCCAGCAGCCTAACTGTGAATGAGCAGTTCTTC.

Concerning this clonotype itself: A read error is possible here, since a much larger clone lies one base away. The rearrangement links TRBV4-1 to TRBJ2-2, with 9 bases identical to TRBD2. Looked up from germline, CDR1 is MGHRA and CDR2 is YSYEKL. V lost 4 bases, J lost 7 bases, and 10 bases stayed unmatched. This CDR3 has 16 amino acids. This chain's CDR3 is CASSLGGGGAIGELFF. DNA for the CDR3: TGCGCCAGCAGCCTCGGAGGCGGGGGGGCTATCGGGGAGCTGTTTTTT.

This clonotype was picked up many times. The chain couples TRBV5-8 to TRBJ2-5, with 10 bases matching TRBD2. Germline values: CDR1 SGHTS, CDR2 YDEGEE. The CDR3 totals 19 residues. V shed 4 bases and J 4 bases; nucleotides not matched to a gene: 19. CDR3 DNA sequence: TGTGCCAGCAGCCTCGGAGACCTAGCGGGAGAAGGTGCAGGAGAGACCCAGTACTTC. Translation gives CASSLGDLAGEGAGETQYF.

This clonotype was counted many times. This chain's CDR3 is CASSSTGGVYEQYF. For the CDR3, the DNA is TGTGCCAGCAGTTCAACAGGGGGCGTCTACGAGCAGTACTTC. The chain is built from TRBV12-3 or TRBV12-4 and TRBJ2-7; 9 nucleotides match TRBD1. V lost 4 bases, J lost 3 bases, and 4 bases stayed unmatched. CDR3 size: 14 residues.

Comment on this clonotype: This may arise from a read error, as a much more abundant clone is one base away. The rearrangement joins TRBV14 to TRBJ2-7, with 7 bases that match TRBD2. V lost 3 bases and J lost 9; bases outside the gene matches: 8. The CDR3 has 13 amino acids. CDR1 SGHDN and CDR2 FVKESK come from the germline V gene. The CDR3 sequence: CASSHQGWGGQYF. CDR3 coding DNA: TGTGCCAGCAGCCACCAGGGTTGGGGGGGGCAGTACTTC.

As regards this clonotype: A much bigger clone sits one base away, suggesting this may be a read error. Given the absence of the conserved phenylalanine or tryptophan at the CDR3 end, a read error is likely. The V call is TRBV7-9, the J call TRBJ1-2; tentatively, D is TRBD1 (5 bases). V gave up 0 bases and J gave up 8 bases, with 13 bases separating them. Germline CDR1 and CDR2: SEHNR and FQNEAQ (reference sequence). There are 14 residues in the CDR3. The CDR3 protein is CASSLAGTEGGYTL. The CDR3 DNA reads TGTGCCAGCAGCTTAGCAGGGACCGAAGGGGGCTACACCCTC.

This clonotype has at least ten counts. CDR3 residues: CASSVATGMGATNEKLFF. The CDR3 DNA sequence: TGTGCCAGCAGCGTAGCAACAGGGATGGGGGCAACTAATGAAAAACTGTTTTTT. This chain connects TRBV9 to TRBJ1-4; TRBD1 is a possible D gene (6 bases). The V end was cut by 0 bases, the J end by 0 bases, with 15 bases between. CDR1 and CDR2 from the germline V gene are SGDLS and YYNGEE. The CDR3 extends over 18 amino acids.

This clonotype has at least ten counts. The rearrangement links TRBV7-9 to TRBJ1-4; maybe TRBD1 (5 bases). V gave up 4 bases and J gave up 8 bases, with 14 bases separating them. The CDR3 extends over 14 amino acids. Germline V gene lookup returns CDR1 SEHNR and CDR2 FQNEAQ (reference sequence). This CDR3 is CASSSLGRGEKLFF. CDR3 sequence (DNA): TGTGCCAGCAGCTCCCTGGGGAGGGGCGAAAAACTGTTTTTT.

About this clonotype itself: This may stem from a read error, because a much larger clone lies one nucleotide away. The chain recombines TRBV6-5 with TRBJ2-1, with D perhaps being TRBD1 or TRBD2 (5 bases each). V was trimmed by 2 bases and J by 6 bases, leaving 11 bases between them. The length of the CDR3 is 14 residues. CDR1 is MNHEY and CDR2 is SVGAGI in the germline V gene. This chain's CDR3 is CASSYPTRGNEQFF. The CDR3 DNA is TGTGCCAGCAGTTACCCTACTAGGGGCAATGAGCAGTTCTTC.

This clonotype was seen once. A much larger clone sits a single nucleotide away, making a read error possible. The chain uses TRBV19 and TRBJ2-2; no firm D call. The CDR3 runs 15 residues. Germline assignment: CDR1 LNHDA and CDR2 SQIVND (reference sequence). Here the CDR3 DNA reads TGTGCCAGTAGTATTAGGGTAACGAACGCCGGGGAGCTGTTTTTT. This codes for CASSIRVTNAGELFF. Together with reference TRBV19 and TRBJ2-2, the CDR3 gives the full variable domain: DGGITQSPKYLFRKEGQNVTLSCEQNLNHDAMYWYRQDPGQGLRLIYYSQIVNDFQKGDIAEGYSVSREKKESFPLTVTSAQKNPTAFYLCASSIRVTNAGELFFGEGSRLTVL.